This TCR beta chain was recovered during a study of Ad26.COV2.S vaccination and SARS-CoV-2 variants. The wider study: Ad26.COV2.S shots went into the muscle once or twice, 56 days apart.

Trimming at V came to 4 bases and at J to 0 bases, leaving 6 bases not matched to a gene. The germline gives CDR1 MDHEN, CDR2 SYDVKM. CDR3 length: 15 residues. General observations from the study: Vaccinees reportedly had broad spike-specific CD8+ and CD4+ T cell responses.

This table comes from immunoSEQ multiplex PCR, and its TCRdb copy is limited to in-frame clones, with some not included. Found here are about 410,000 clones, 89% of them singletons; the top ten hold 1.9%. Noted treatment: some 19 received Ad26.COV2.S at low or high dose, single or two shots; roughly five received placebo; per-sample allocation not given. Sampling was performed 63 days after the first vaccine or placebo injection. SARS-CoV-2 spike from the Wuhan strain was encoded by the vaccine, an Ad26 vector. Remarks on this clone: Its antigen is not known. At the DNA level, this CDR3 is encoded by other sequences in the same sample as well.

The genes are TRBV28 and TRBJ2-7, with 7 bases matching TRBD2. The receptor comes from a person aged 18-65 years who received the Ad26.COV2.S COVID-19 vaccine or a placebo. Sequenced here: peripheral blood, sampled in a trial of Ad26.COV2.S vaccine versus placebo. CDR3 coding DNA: TGTGCCAGCAGTTCCAGCGGGACCCTCTCCTACGAGCAGTACTTC. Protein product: CASSSSGTLSYEQYF.